This T cell receptor beta chain is drawn from a study of neoadjuvant anti-PD-1 for oral cavity cancer. Study summary: Around day 43, patients without progression received a fourth nivolumab dose before surgery.

Findings and limits, study-wide: Pretreatment Treg/Th17 ratio correlated inversely with post-treatment tumor clonality. Greater tumor shrinkage accompanied bigger post-treatment sizes of preexisting clones.

The patients had HPV-negative, locally advanced oral cavity squamous cell carcinoma. A few counts support this clone. The antigen is undetermined. This CDR3 contains 16 residues. Per the germline V gene, CDR1 is SGHRS and CDR2 is YFSETQ. The V end lost 4 bases, the J end lost 0 bases, and 14 bases lay between the germline ends. Libraries were prepared by immunoSEQ multiplex PCR; TCRdb keeps only in-frame clonotypes and omits some of them. Among 6,000 to 8,000 clones listed, approximately 47% were seen once. V and J are TRBV5-1 and TRBJ2-1, with D perhaps matching TRBD2 (5 bases). The input for sequencing was tumor tissue, taken before nivolumab (anti-PD-1) treatment. This receptor was taken from a person between 40 and 80 years old with oral cavity squamous cell carcinoma. For the CDR3, the DNA is TGCGCCAGCAGCCCCAGCCGGGATAGCTCCTACAATGAGCAGTTCTTC. Translated, it gives CASSPSRDSSYNEQFF.